One and the same sample provided the 32 T cell receptor beta chains below, sequenced in a study of T-cell reconstitution after alpha-beta-depleted transplantation in children. TCRbeta library construction was performed incorporating unique molecular identifiers. Each CDR3 protein is one row after TCRdb ran MiXCR on the PCR reads. The sample lists some 310,000 distinct CDR3 sequences; roughly 21% were seen once. The sample was PBMCs, mostly from graft donor cells, taken 180 days after TCRalphabeta/CD19-depleted stem cell transplant. These receptors came from a male patient between 5 and 17 years old who had a stem cell transplant for acute lymphoblastic leukemia, so the T cells may come from the graft donor.

This chain links TRBV7-9 with TRBJ1-1; D not resolved. V lost 5 bases and J lost 4, with 17 bases in between. The CDR3 loop spans 15 amino acids. In germline, CDR1 is SEHNR, CDR2 FQNEAQ (reference sequence). CDR3 sequence reads: CASSPFPGSSTEAFF. The DNA for the CDR3 is TGTGCCAGCAGCCCCTTCCCGGGTTCCAGCACTGAAGCTTTCTTT.

Concerning this clonotype itself: The final CDR3 position lacks the conserved phenylalanine or tryptophan, pointing to a likely read error. The limits of the CDR3 on the DNA are not certain, so only TCRdb's listed CDR3 is given. The genes are TRBV9 and TRBJ2-3; the table's D call, TRBD2, has no DNA check behind it. The CDR3 is 13 amino acids in total, end residues counted. The germline V gene encodes CDR1 SGDLS and CDR2 YYNGEE. The CDR3 loop is CASSRLERGITYS.

The chain uses TRBV12-3 or TRBV12-4 and TRBJ2-1; D is possibly TRBD1 or TRBD2 (5 bases each). There are 13 residues in the CDR3. V shed 4 bases and J shed 10 bases, with 14 bases lying between them. The CDR3 sequence is CASSSGTPNEQFF. CDR3 nucleotides: TGTGCCAGCAGTTCCGGGACCCCGAACGAGCAGTTCTTC.

The chain combines TRBV6-2 or TRBV6-3 with TRBJ2-7; D gene ambiguous. Trimming removed 2 bases at V and 3 bases at J, with 5 bases between. The CDR3 extends over 12 amino acids. Germline V lookup: CDR1 MNHEY, CDR2 SVGEGT. The CDR3 is CASSYPNYEQYF. The CDR3 DNA reads as TGTGCCAGCAGTTACCCTAACTACGAGCAGTACTTC.

In this sample, this clonotype turned up a few times. The V gene is TRBV12-3 or TRBV12-4, the J gene TRBJ1-5; a possible D gene is TRBD1 (6 bases). This CDR3 is 16 amino acids long. Trimming shortened V by 5 bases and J by 6 bases, and 20 bases separated the two germline ends. CDR3 region: CASSPRLDRRSQPQHF. CDR3 DNA: TGTGCCAGCAGTCCTCGTTTAGACAGGCGCAGTCAGCCCCAGCATTTT.

This sequence joins TRBV5-1 and TRBJ2-1; the match to TRBD2 covers 11 bases. This CDR3 region has 16 residues. The V and J ends lost 2 bases and 5 bases, in that order; junction bases with no gene match: 6. Germline V lookup: CDR1 SGHRS, CDR2 YFSETQ. CDR3 DNA sequence: TGCGCCAGCAGCTTTATACTAGCGGGAGACGACAATGAGCAGTTCTTC. Protein product: CASSFILAGDDNEQFF.

J is TRBJ1-4 and V is TRBV4-1; TRBD1 agrees at 8 bases. The CDR3 runs to 15 residues. CDR1 MGHRA and CDR2 YSYEKL come from the germline V gene. The V and J ends lost 4 bases and 6 bases, in that order; junction bases with no gene match: 7. The CDR3 region has the DNA TGCGCCAGCAGCCGGAACCAGGGGGCGTATGAAAAACTGTTTTTT. It specifies CASSRNQGAYEKLFF.

This clonotype was seen a few times. V usage is TRBV5-1 and J usage is TRBJ2-1; D perhaps matches TRBD1 (5 bases). The V end was cut by 0 bases, the J end by 10 bases, with 14 bases between. This CDR3 spans 14 amino acids. CDR1 SGHRS and CDR2 YFSETQ come from the germline V gene. Written as DNA, the CDR3 is TGCGCCAGCAGCTTGGGGGGCTCCTCACGCGAGCAGTTCTTC. It yields the protein CASSLGGSSREQFF. Combining the CDR3 with reference TRBV5-1 and TRBJ2-1 gives the whole variable domain KAGVTQTPRYLIKTRGQQVTLSCSPISGHRSVSWYQQTPGQGLQFLFEYFSETQRNKGNFPGRFSGRQFSNSRSEMNVSTLELGDSALYLCASSLGGSSREQFFGPGTRLTVL.

The J gene is TRBJ2-7, the V gene TRBV29-1; 10 bases are shared with TRBD2. CDR1 SQVTM and CDR2 ANQGSEA come from the germline V gene. Trimming cost V 7 bases and J 2 bases; bases outside gene matches: 8. The CDR3 totals 14 residues. The CDR3 spells CSAAVAGGTYEQYF. As DNA, the CDR3 is TGCAGCGCCGCCGTAGCGGGGGGAACCTACGAGCAGTACTTC.

This chain links TRBV7-9 with TRBJ2-7, with no clear D. The CDR3 sequence is 13 residues long. CDR1 SEHNR and CDR2 FQNEAQ come from the germline V gene (reference sequence). The V end was cut by 5 bases, the J end by 3 bases, with 11 bases between. The CDR3 is CASSDGYGYEQYF. The CDR3 nucleotides read TGTGCCAGCAGCGACGGATACGGCTACGAGCAGTACTTC. The variable domain in full, completed from reference TRBV7-9 and TRBJ2-7, reads DTGVSQNPRHKITKRGQNVTFRCDPISEHNRLYWYRQTLGQGPEFLTYFQNEAQLEKSRLLSDRFSAERPKGSFSTLEIQRTEQGDSAMYLCASSDGYGYEQYFGPGTRLTVT.

This clonotype was recorded at least ten times. CDR3 bases: TGTGCCAGCTCACCACCGCATCAGGGTCGTAATGAAAAACTGTTTTTT. It codes for CASSPPHQGRNEKLFF. The chain carries TRBV18 and TRBJ1-4; the D gene is possibly TRBD1 (5 bases). In germline, CDR1 is KGHSH, CDR2 LQKENI. This CDR3 spans 16 amino acids. Trimming pared 0 bases from V and 4 bases from J, leaving 12 bases between. Complete variable domain (other parts from reference TRBV18 and TRBJ1-4): NAGVMQNPRHLVRRRGQEARLRCSPMKGHSHVYWYRQLPEEGLKFMVYLQKENIIDESGMPKERFSAEFPKEGPSILRIQQVVRGDSAAYFCASSPPHQGRNEKLFFGSGTQLSVL.

This clonotype has just a few counts. The rearrangement uses TRBV7-2 and TRBJ2-7, with 10 bases fitting TRBD1. J was trimmed by 7 bases and V by 5 bases; bases with no gene match: 8. The CDR3 has 14 amino acids. CDR1 and CDR2 from the germline V gene are SGHTA and FQGNSA. CDR3 region: CASSRDRGQGEQYF. Written as DNA, the CDR3 is TGTGCCAGCAGCCGAGACAGGGGGCAGGGGGAGCAGTACTTC.

This clonotype showed up just a few times. The chain has TRBV5-1 and TRBJ2-5, with 8 bases matching TRBD1. Trimming removed 3 bases from V and 5 bases from J; junction bases left unmatched: 9. The germline CDR1 and CDR2 sequences are SGHRS and YFSETQ. This CDR3 has 15 amino acids. CDR3 region: CASSWSRGQGETQYF. The CDR3 DNA reads as TGCGCCAGCAGCTGGTCCAGGGGGCAGGGGGAGACCCAGTACTTC.

In its sample, this clonotype was seen a few times. The chain combines TRBV6-1 with TRBJ1-1; tentative D call: TRBD1 (6 bases). The germline V gene has CDR1 MNHNS and CDR2 SASEGT. This CDR3 is built from 14 residues. Trimming stripped 7 bases from V and 4 bases from J, with 16 bases between. The CDR3 DNA reads TGTGCCAGCACTCTGCACAGGGTCGGCACTGAAGCTTTCTTT. It yields the protein CASTLHRVGTEAFF.

This clonotype was seen a few times. The genes are TRBV7-9 and TRBJ2-2; TRBD2 is a possible D gene (5 bases). Trimming left V 2 bases short and J 6 bases short, with 10 bases between. The germline gives CDR1 SEHNR, CDR2 FQNEAQ (reference sequence). CDR3 length equals 14 residues. The CDR3 spells CASSLSLGAGELFF. CDR3 nucleotides: TGTGCCAGCAGCTTATCTTTGGGAGCCGGGGAGCTGTTTTTT.

This clonotype turned up a few times. The rearrangement joins TRBV20-1 to TRBJ2-1; unclear D gene. The CDR3 sequence is 12 residues long. Looked up from germline, CDR1 is DFQATT and CDR2 is SNEGSKA (reference sequence). Trimming removed 3 bases from V and 5 bases from J, with 8 bases in between. CDR3 bases: TGCAGTGCTAGTCGGGCTCACAATGAGCAGTTCTTC. Its translation: CSASRAHNEQFF.

The chain employs TRBV29-1 and TRBJ2-1, with unresolved D. Germline V gene lookup returns CDR1 SQVTM and CDR2 ANQGSEA. The CDR3 contains 14 residues. V gave up 2 bases and J gave up 4 bases, with 12 bases separating them. CDR3 bases: TGCAGCGTTGAATTTGTCTCTGGGTACAATGAGCAGTTCTTC. It yields the protein CSVEFVSGYNEQFF.

V and J are TRBV3-1 and TRBJ2-7; 9 bases match TRBD2. Germline V gene lookup returns CDR1 LGHDT and CDR2 YNNKEL (reference sequence). Losses at the gene ends were 1 base for V and 4 bases for J; bases not matched to a gene: 8. The CDR3 has 16 residues. The CDR3 region is CASSQVRREGRYEQYF. The CDR3 nucleotides are TGTGCCAGCAGCCAAGTGAGGCGGGAGGGCCGGTACGAGCAGTACTTC.

The rearrangement joins TRBV6-2 or TRBV6-3 to TRBJ2-7; D is unresolved. The V gene's germline CDR1 is MNHEY and CDR2 SVGEGT. The ends were cut back, 1 base at V and 0 bases at J, with 4 bases in the middle. This CDR3 contains 13 residues. The CDR3 DNA is TGTGCCAGCAGTTACTTTCACTCCTACGAGCAGTACTTC. Translating it yields CASSYFHSYEQYF.

This clonotype was counted between two and nine times. The gene calls are TRBV24-1 and TRBJ1-2; D ambiguous. Germline values: CDR1 KGHDR, CDR2 SFDVKD. This CDR3 is 11 amino acids long. V was shortened by 5 bases and J by 5 bases, with 5 bases between the two germline ends. The DNA of the CDR3 is TGTGCCACCAGTGGGGGATATGGCTACACCTTC. It encodes CATSGGYGYTF.

The genes are TRBV7-6 and TRBJ1-1; D ambiguous. This CDR3 spans 17 amino acids. V lost 3 bases and J 0 bases, leaving 17 bases between the germline ends. The germline V gene has CDR1 SGHVS and CDR2 FNYEAQ. Written as DNA, the CDR3 is TGTGCCAGCAGCTTGTCGGCCATGCAGACTATGAACACTGAAGCTTTCTTT. It encodes CASSLSAMQTMNTEAFF.

The chain recombines TRBV9 with TRBJ2-7; D is unclear. In germline, CDR1 is SGDLS, CDR2 YYNGEE. V gave up 2 bases and J gave up 2 bases, with 11 bases separating them. This CDR3 is built from 14 residues. The CDR3 DNA reads TGTGCCAGCAGCGTTCGGCAGCTCCCCTACGAGCAGTACTTC. Encoded protein: CASSVRQLPYEQYF.

This clonotype has just a few counts. The J gene is TRBJ2-5, the V gene TRBV10-3; 9 bases are a match to TRBD2. This CDR3 has 17 amino acids. CDR1 ENHRY and CDR2 SYGVKD come from the germline V gene. Unmatched junction bases numbered 12, after V lost 5 bases and J lost 2 bases. CDR3 sequence reads: CAISPGRSGRGQETQYF. In DNA form, the CDR3 reads TGTGCCATCAGTCCAGGACGTAGCGGGAGAGGGCAAGAGACCCAGTACTTC.

The chain is built from TRBV12-2 and TRBJ1-2; no check of the table's D call, TRBD1, against the DNA was made. TRBV12-2 is termed a pseudogene. The CDR3 length is 16 residues. This chain's CDR3 is CASRPPSEGPNYGYTF. The CDR3 DNA sequence: TGTGCAAGTCGCCCCCCGTCAGAGGGGCCTAACTATGGCTACACCTTC.

The sample holds a few counts of this clonotype. The chain couples TRBV7-9 to TRBJ2-3, with D uncertain. CDR1 and CDR2 (germline): SEHNR, FQNEAQ (reference sequence). The CDR3 length is 13 residues. Trimming stripped 4 bases from V and 4 bases from J, with 9 bases between. The CDR3 reads CASSSYRSDTQYF. The CDR3 DNA sequence: TGTGCCAGCAGCTCCTACCGTTCAGATACGCAGTATTTT. The full variable domain, in which reference TRBV7-9 and TRBJ2-3 provide the parts outside the CDR3, is DTGVSQNPRHKITKRGQNVTFRCDPISEHNRLYWYRQTLGQGPEFLTYFQNEAQLEKSRLLSDRFSAERPKGSFSTLEIQRTEQGDSAMYLCASSSYRSDTQYFGPGTRLTVL.

The chain carries TRBV6-1 and TRBJ1-5; tentatively, D is TRBD1 (6 bases). Deletions cut 4 bases from V and 0 bases from J, with 13 bases between. The CDR3 is 16 residues long. Germline lookup yields CDR1 MNHNS and CDR2 SASEGT. CDR3 loop: CASSARTAYSNQPQHF. In DNA form, the CDR3 reads TGTGCCAGCAGTGCCCGGACAGCTTATAGCAATCAGCCCCAGCATTTT.

This clonotype was seen many times. CDR3 loop: CAISEAGDETQYF. The CDR3 DNA follows: TGTGCCATCAGTGAAGCGGGAGACGAGACCCAGTACTTC. V is TRBV10-3 and J is TRBJ2-5; TRBD2 aligns across 8 bases. This CDR3 has 13 amino acids. Trimming took 3 bases from V and 5 from J; bases not matched to a gene: 2. Germline CDR1 ENHRY, CDR2 SYGVKD.

The V call is TRBV20-1, the J call TRBJ2-2, with a possible D match to TRBD1 (6 bases). From germline, CDR1 is DFQATT and CDR2 SNEGSKA (reference sequence). There are 16 residues in the CDR3. The germline V and J ends were trimmed by 1 base and 0 bases, with 12 bases remaining between them. DNA of the CDR3: TGCAGTGCTAGAGCCGGACAGATTACGAACACCGGGGAGCTGTTTTTT. It translates to CSARAGQITNTGELFF.

The CDR3 region has the DNA TGTGCCACCAGCAGAGTCTTTCCTAGCACAGATACGCAGTATTTT. Encoded protein: CATSRVFPSTDTQYF. This rearrangement joins TRBV15 to TRBJ2-3, with D uncertain. This CDR3 spans 15 amino acids. Trimming took 1 base from V and 0 from J, leaving 8 bases between them. Germline values: CDR1 LNHNV, CDR2 YYDKDF (reference sequence).

The CDR3 loop is CASSQAGTASYEQYF. The CDR3 nucleotides are TGTGCCAGCAGCCAAGCGGGGACAGCTTCCTACGAGCAGTACTTC. The rearrangement uses TRBV9 and TRBJ2-7, with D tentatively TRBD1 or TRBD2 (7 bases each). Trimming took off 4 bases at V and 1 base at J, with 15 bases between the two ends. Germline-derived CDR1 and CDR2 are SGDLS and YYNGEE. There are 15 residues in the CDR3. Full variable domain (remainder filled in from reference TRBV9 and TRBJ2-7): DSGVTQTPKHLITATGQRVTLRCSPRSGDLSVYWYQQSLDQGLQFLIQYYNGEERAKGNILERFSAQQFPDLHSELNLSSLELGDSALYFCASSQAGTASYEQYFGPGTRLTVT.

This clonotype turned up a few times. V usage is TRBV4-1 and J usage is TRBJ2-5; 7 bases line up with TRBD1. Germline V gene lookup returns CDR1 MGHRA and CDR2 YSYEKL. Trimming at V came to 0 bases and at J to 1 base, leaving 5 bases not matched to a gene. CDR3 length equals 16 residues. The CDR3 region is CASSQDTNRGQETQYF. In DNA form, the CDR3 reads TGCGCCAGCAGCCAAGATACGAACAGGGGCCAAGAGACCCAGTACTTC.

This clonotype showed up many times. This rearrangement joins TRBV12-3 or TRBV12-4 to TRBJ2-3; 7 nucleotides line up with TRBD2. The junction had 14 bases not matched to a gene; V was cut back by 10 bases and J by 1 base. The CDR3 totals 16 residues. The CDR3 is CATDAQTSARTDTQYF. The CDR3 bases are TGTGCCACCGACGCCCAAACTAGCGCCCGCACAGATACGCAGTATTTT.